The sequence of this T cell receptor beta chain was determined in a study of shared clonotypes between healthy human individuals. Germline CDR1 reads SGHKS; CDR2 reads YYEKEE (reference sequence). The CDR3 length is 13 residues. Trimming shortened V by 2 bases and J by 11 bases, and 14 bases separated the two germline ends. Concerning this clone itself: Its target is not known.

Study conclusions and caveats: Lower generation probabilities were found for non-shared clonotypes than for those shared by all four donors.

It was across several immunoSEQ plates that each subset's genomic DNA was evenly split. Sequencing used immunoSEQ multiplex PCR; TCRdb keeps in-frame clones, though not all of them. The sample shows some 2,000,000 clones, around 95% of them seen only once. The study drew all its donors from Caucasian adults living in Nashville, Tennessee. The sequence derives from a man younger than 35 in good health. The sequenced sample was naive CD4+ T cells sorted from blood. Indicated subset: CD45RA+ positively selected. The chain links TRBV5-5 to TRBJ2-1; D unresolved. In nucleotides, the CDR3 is TGTGCCAGCAGCTTTGCGCCCCTCGAAAAGCAGTTCTTC. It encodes CASSFAPLEKQFF.